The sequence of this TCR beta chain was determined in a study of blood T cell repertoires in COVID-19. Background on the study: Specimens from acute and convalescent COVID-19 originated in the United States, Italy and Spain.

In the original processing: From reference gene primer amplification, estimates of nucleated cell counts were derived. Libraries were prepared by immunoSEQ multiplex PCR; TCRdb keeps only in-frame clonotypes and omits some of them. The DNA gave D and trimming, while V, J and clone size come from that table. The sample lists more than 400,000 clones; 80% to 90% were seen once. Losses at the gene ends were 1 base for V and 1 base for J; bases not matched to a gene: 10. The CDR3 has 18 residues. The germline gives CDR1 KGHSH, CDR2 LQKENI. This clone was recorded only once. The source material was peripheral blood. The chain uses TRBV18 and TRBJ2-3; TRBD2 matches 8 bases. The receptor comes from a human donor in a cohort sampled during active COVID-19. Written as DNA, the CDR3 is TGTGCCAGCTCACCACGCTCTAGGACTAGCAGAGGCACAGATACGCAGTATTTT. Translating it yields CASSPRSRTSRGTDTQYF. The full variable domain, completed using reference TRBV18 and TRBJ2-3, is NAGVMQNPRHLVRRRGQEARLRCSPMKGHSHVYWYRQLPEEGLKFMVYLQKENIIDESGMPKERFSAEFPKEGPSILRIQQVVRGDSAAYFCASSPRSRTSRGTDTQYFGPGTRLTVL.